The entry that follows covers one T cell receptor beta chain sequence. Its antigen is not known. Diagnostic decisions used clinical symptoms, serum thyroxine and TRAb, thyroid ultrasound and orbital computed tomography. This record belongs to a study of T cells in Graves' hyperthyroidism and ophthalmopathy. Notes on the study in general: The model's output predicted ophthalmopathy at a median of 6.5 months prior to onset.

RNA transcripts yielded amplified TCR beta CDR3 regions. During a first-round RT-PCR of the TCR CDR3, the HTBI primer set was used. TCRdb re-analysed the multiplex PCR reads in MiXCR, keeping a single row per CDR3 protein. The top ten hold around 20% of the sample, which has roughly 500,000 distinct CDR3 sequences, about 45% seen once. J was trimmed by 5 bases and V by 5 bases; bases with no gene match: 10. Germline V gives CDR1 SNHLY, CDR2 FYNNEI. The CDR3 is 16 amino acids. The sample consisted of peripheral blood or thyroid tissue (not recorded which). The genes are TRBV2 and TRBJ1-5; 9 bases map to TRBD1. The TCR originated in an adult woman with Graves' disease, either hyperthyroidism or ophthalmopathy (not recorded which). CDR3 sequence: CASSSRDRATHQPQHF. The CDR3 DNA is TGTGCCAGCAGTTCGCGGGACAGGGCAACTCATCAGCCCCAGCATTTT.